This TCR beta chain was documented in a study of immune characterization of retroperitoneal liposarcoma. TCRdb reanalysed the PCR reads using MiXCR and keeps one entry per CDR3 protein. The sample yields about 10,000 distinct CDR3 sequences, around 28% seen once. The CDR3 spans 14 residues. Germline values: CDR1 MNHEY, CDR2 SMNVEV (reference sequence). After removal of 2 bases from V and 8 bases from J, the junction contained 3 bases not matched to a gene. This clonotype was counted a few times. This rearrangement joins TRBV27 to TRBJ1-6; 7 bases agree with TRBD1. Sequenced material: tumor tissue. This TCR was recovered from a male donor with retroperitoneal liposarcoma. The CDR3 coding sequence is TGTGCCAGCAGTTTAAGGGACAGCTATTCACCCCTCCACTTT. This sequence encodes CASSLRDSYSPLHF.